This T cell receptor (beta chain) derives from a study of blood T cell repertoires in COVID-19. Those who participated ranged in age from 18 to 89 years and resided in 20 to 30 US areas. Unmatched junction bases numbered 4, after V lost 7 bases and J lost 0 bases. The CDR3 sequence is 14 residues long. In this sample, this clone turned up a few times. The protocol was immunoSEQ multiplex PCR, while the TCRdb copy is restricted to in-frame clones and leaves out a portion. This sample has about 440,000 clones, with 70% to 90% found just once. The chain links TRBV5-3 to TRBJ2-1, with 7 bases lining up with TRBD2. TRBV5-3 is designated an ORF whose function remains uncertain. The receptor was derived from a woman under 30 with acute COVID-19. Material for sequencing was PBMCs or T cells enriched from blood (not recorded which). In DNA form, the CDR3 reads TGTGCCAGACTAGCGGAGAGCTCCTACAATGAGCAGTTCTTC. It codes for CARLAESSYNEQFF.